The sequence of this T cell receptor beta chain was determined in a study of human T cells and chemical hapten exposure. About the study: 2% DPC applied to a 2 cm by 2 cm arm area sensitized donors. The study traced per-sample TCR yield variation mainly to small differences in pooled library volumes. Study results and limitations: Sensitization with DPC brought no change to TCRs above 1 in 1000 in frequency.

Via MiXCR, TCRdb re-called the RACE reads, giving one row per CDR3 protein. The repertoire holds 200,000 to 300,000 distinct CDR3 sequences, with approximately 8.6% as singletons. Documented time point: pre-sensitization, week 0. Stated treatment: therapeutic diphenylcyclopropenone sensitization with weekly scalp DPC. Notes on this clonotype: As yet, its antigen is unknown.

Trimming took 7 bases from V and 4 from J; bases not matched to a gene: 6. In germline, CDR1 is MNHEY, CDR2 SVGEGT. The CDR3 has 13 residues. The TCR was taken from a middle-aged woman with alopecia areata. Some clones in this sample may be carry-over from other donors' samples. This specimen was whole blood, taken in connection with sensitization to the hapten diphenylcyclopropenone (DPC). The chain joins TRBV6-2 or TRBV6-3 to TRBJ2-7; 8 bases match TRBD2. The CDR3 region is CASTVAGNYEQYF. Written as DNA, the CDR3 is TGTGCCAGCACCGTAGCGGGGAATTACGAGCAGTACTTC.